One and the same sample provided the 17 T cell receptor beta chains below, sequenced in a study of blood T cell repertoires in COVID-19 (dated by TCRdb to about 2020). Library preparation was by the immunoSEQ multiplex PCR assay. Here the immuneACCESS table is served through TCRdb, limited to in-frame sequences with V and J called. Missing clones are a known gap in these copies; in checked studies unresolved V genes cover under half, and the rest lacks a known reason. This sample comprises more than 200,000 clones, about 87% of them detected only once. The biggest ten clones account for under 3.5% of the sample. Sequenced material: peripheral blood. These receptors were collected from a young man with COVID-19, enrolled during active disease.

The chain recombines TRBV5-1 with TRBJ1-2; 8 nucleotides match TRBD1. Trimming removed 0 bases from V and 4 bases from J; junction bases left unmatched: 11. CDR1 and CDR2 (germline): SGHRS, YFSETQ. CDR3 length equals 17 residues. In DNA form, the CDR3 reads TGCGCCAGCAGCTTGGGGACAGGGCGGATGGGTATCTATGGCTACACCTTC. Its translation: CASSLGTGRMGIYGYTF.

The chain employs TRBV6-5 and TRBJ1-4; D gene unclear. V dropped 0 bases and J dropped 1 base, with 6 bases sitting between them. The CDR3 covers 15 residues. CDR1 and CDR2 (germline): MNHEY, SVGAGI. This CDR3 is CASSYSEETNEKLFF. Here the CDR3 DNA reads TGTGCCAGCAGTTACTCGGAGGAAACTAATGAAAAACTGTTTTTT.

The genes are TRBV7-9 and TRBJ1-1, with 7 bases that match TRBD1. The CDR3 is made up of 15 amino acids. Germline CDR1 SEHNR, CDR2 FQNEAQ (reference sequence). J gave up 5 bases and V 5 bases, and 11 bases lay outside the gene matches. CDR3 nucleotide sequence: TGTGCCAGCAGCCCCTCACTGACAGGGAGGACTGAAGCTTTCTTT. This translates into CASSPSLTGRTEAFF.

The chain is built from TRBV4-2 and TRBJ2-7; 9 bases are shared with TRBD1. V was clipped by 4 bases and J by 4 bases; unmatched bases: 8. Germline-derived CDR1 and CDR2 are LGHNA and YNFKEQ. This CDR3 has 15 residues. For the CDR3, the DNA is TGTGCCAGCAGCCGCCGGGACAGGGAAGAATACGAGCAGTACTTC. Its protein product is CASSRRDREEYEQYF.

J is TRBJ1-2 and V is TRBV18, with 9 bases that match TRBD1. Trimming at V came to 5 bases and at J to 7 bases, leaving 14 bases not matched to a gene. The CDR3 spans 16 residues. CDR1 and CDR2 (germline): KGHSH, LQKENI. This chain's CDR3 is CASSAKMGDRGSGYTF. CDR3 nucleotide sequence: TGTGCCAGCTCAGCCAAGATGGGAGACAGGGGGAGTGGCTACACCTTC.

CDR3 protein: CASSDPRGGVRGYTF. The CDR3 DNA is TGTGCCAGCAGTGATCCCCGCGGAGGGGTCAGGGGCTACACCTTC. V gene TRBV2 combines with J gene TRBJ1-2; a weak D match, TRBD1 (5 bases). The CDR3 runs 15 residues. The ends were cut back, 3 bases at V and 8 bases at J, with 19 bases in the middle. Germline V lookup: CDR1 SNHLY, CDR2 FYNNEI. The variable domain in full, completed from reference TRBV2 and TRBJ1-2, reads EPEVTQTPSHQVTQMGQEVILRCVPISNHLYFYWYRQILGQKVEFLVSFYNNEISEKSEIFDDQFSVERPDGSNFTLKIRSTKLEDSAMYFCASSDPRGGVRGYTFGSGTRLTVV.

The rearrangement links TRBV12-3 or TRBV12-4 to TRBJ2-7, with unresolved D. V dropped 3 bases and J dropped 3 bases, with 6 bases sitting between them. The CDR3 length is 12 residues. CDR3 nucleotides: TGTGCCAGCAGTTTCAGAATCTACGAGCAGTACTTC. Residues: CASSFRIYEQYF.

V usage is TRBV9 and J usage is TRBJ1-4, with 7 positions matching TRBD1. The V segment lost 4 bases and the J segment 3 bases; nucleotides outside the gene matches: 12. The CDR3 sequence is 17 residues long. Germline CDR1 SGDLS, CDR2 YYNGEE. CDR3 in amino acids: CASSPETGSFSNEKLFF. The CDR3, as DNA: TGTGCCAGCAGCCCCGAGACAGGGAGTTTTTCTAATGAAAAACTGTTTTTT.

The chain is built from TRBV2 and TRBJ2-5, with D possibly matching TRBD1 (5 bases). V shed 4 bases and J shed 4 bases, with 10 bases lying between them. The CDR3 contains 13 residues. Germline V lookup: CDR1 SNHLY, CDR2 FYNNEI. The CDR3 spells CASSADIGETQYF. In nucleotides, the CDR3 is TGTGCCAGCAGTGCGGACATAGGAGAGACCCAGTACTTC.

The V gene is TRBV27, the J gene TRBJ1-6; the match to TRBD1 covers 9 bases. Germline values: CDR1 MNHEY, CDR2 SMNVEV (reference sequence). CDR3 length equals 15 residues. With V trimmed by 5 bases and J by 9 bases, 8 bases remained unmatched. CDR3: CASSPLGTGLSPLHF. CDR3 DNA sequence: TGTGCCAGCAGTCCGCTAGGGACAGGGCTTTCACCCCTCCACTTT.

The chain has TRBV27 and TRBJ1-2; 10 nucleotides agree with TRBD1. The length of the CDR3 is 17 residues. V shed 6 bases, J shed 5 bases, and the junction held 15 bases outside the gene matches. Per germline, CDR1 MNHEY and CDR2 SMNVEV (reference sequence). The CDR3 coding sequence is TGTGCCAGCAGCCACAGGACAGGGGGTGACTCGCGGTATGGCTACACCTTC. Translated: CASSHRTGGDSRYGYTF.

The CDR3 region is CASSLTGGGQPQHF. The CDR3 bases are TGTGCCAGCAGCTTAACAGGGGGTGGTCAGCCCCAGCATTTT. The V call is TRBV7-9, the J call TRBJ1-5; 8 nucleotides line up with TRBD1. The CDR3 sequence is 14 residues long. Germline V lookup: CDR1 SEHNR, CDR2 FQNEAQ (reference sequence). V was pared by 2 bases and J by 6 bases, with 3 bases of the junction left unmatched.

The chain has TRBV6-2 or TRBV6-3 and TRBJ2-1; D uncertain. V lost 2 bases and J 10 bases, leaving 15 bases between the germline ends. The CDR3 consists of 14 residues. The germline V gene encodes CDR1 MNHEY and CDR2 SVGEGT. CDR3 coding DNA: TGTGCCAGCAGTTACCCCACCCTAGGAAGCGAGCAGTTCTTC. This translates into CASSYPTLGSEQFF.

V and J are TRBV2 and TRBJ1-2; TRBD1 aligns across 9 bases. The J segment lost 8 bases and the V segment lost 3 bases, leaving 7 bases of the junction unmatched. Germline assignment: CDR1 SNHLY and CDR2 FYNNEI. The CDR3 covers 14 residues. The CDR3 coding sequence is TGTGCCAGCAGTGAGGACAGGGGAGGCTTCGGCTACACCTTC. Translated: CASSEDRGGFGYTF.

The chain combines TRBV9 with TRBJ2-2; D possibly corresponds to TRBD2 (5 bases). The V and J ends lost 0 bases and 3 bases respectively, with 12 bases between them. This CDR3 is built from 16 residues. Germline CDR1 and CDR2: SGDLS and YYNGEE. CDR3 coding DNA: TGTGCCAGCAGCGTAGGAGGGAATGGGTACACCGGGGAGCTGTTTTTT. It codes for CASSVGGNGYTGELFF.

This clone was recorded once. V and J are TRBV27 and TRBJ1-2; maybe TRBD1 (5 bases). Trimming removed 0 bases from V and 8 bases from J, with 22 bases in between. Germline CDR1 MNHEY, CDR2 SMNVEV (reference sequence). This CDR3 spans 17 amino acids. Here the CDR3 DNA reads TGTGCCAGCAGTTTATCGGTTCGAGGAACAAGGGGTCAAGGCTACACCTTC. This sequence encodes CASSLSVRGTRGQGYTF.

CDR3 region: CASQSSGLWDTGELFF. Here the CDR3 DNA reads TGCGCCAGTCAATCTAGCGGGCTCTGGGACACCGGGGAGCTGTTTTTT. The chain couples TRBV5-1 to TRBJ2-2, with 8 bases lining up with TRBD2. Looked up from germline, CDR1 is SGHRS and CDR2 is YFSETQ. V was clipped by 8 bases and J by 3 bases; unmatched bases: 12. The CDR3 runs to 16 residues.